The 18 T cell receptor beta chains below come from one sample, sequenced in a study of blood T cells in healthy people across ages. Then a second PCR, running roughly 7 to 11 cycles, was carried out with a sample-barcoded 5' primer and a J-beta primer mix. TCRdb passed the 5' RACE reads through MiXCR, listing each CDR3 protein once. The table shows around 1,500,000 distinct CDR3 sequences, with approximately 40% occurring only once. The specimen was blood. These receptors came from a woman aged 18-29 years in good health.

The chain has TRBV4-2 and TRBJ2-1, with TRBD2 identical over 12 bases. Losses at the gene ends were 1 base for V and 7 bases for J; bases not matched to a gene: 14. The CDR3 is 19 residues long. Germline V gene data show CDR1 as LGHNA and CDR2 as YNFKEQ. The CDR3 here is CASSQGGGLAGGSGNEQFF. CDR3 DNA: TGTGCCAGCAGCCAAGGGGGGGGGCTAGCGGGAGGGTCGGGAAATGAGCAGTTCTTC.

This chain uses TRBV7-6 with TRBJ2-7; TRBD1 matches at 9 bases. CDR1 and CDR2 (germline): SGHVS, FNYEAQ. Losses at the gene ends were 2 bases for V and 4 bases for J; bases not matched to a gene: 6. CDR3 length equals 15 residues. The CDR3 DNA follows: TGTGCCAGCAGCTTATCCGGGACAGGGAGGTACGAGCAGTACTTC. As protein: CASSLSGTGRYEQYF.

This chain uses TRBV4-1 with TRBJ2-7; 14 bases are shared with TRBD2. This CDR3 region has 18 residues. Losses at the gene ends were 1 base for V and 3 bases for J; bases not matched to a gene: 8. The germline V gene has CDR1 MGHRA and CDR2 YSYEKL. The CDR3 sequence is CASSQAPGLAGGFYEQYF. CDR3 nucleotide sequence: TGCGCCAGCAGCCAAGCCCCCGGACTAGCGGGGGGCTTCTACGAGCAGTACTTC.

The chain employs TRBV5-6 and TRBJ2-2; D not certain. The J call is uncertain, as TRBJ1-4 better fits the DNA end. This CDR3 is built from 14 residues. Germline CDR1 and CDR2: SGHDT and YYEEEE. As DNA, the CDR3 is TGTGCCAGCAGCTTCCCCGCAAGTCCGGGAAAACTGTTTTTT. It codes for CASSFPASPGKLFF.

The chain uses TRBV7-9 and TRBJ2-3; D is unresolved. Trimming shortened V by 2 bases and J by 0 bases, and 12 bases separated the two germline ends. This CDR3 region has 16 residues. Germline-derived CDR1 and CDR2 are SEHNR and FQNEAQ (reference sequence). The DNA of the CDR3 is TGTGCCAGCAGCTTATCGGTTGCGGCTAGCACAGATACGCAGTATTTT. Its protein is CASSLSVAASTDTQYF.

For the CDR3, the DNA is TGCGCCAGCAGCTTGAAGGGTAACCAAGAGACCCAGTACTTC. The encoded protein is CASSLKGNQETQYF. The rearrangement uses TRBV5-1 and TRBJ2-5; D remains ambiguous. This CDR3 spans 14 amino acids. Germline loops: CDR1 SGHRS, CDR2 YFSETQ. Trimming removed 1 base at V and 0 bases at J, with 7 bases between.

This chain connects TRBV20-1 to TRBJ2-1, with TRBD2 identical over 8 bases. Germline V lookup: CDR1 DFQATT, CDR2 SNEGSKA (reference sequence). V lost 5 bases to trimming and J lost 7 bases; unmatched junction nucleotides: 16. CDR3 size: 16 residues. The CDR3 is CSAPTPSGGAWNEQFF. DNA of the CDR3: TGCAGTGCTCCTACCCCGTCCGGGGGGGCCTGGAATGAGCAGTTCTTC.

As concerns this clonotype: Given a much more abundant clone one base away, this may be a read error. The chain employs TRBV7-2 and TRBJ2-1, with 9 bases fitting TRBD2. The CDR3 totals 16 residues. CDR1 is SGHTA and CDR2 is FQGNSA in the germline V gene. The J segment lost 0 bases and the V segment lost 5 bases, leaving 5 bases of the junction unmatched. CDR3 coding DNA: TGTGCCAGCAGCCCCTATAGCGGGAGCTCCTACAATGAGCAGTTCTTC. This translates into CASSPYSGSSYNEQFF.

The chain carries TRBV3-1 and TRBJ2-1; 12 bases are shared with TRBD2. V was pared by 7 bases and J by 10 bases, with 17 bases of the junction left unmatched. Per germline, CDR1 LGHDT and CDR2 YNNKEL (reference sequence). The CDR3 runs to 17 residues. The CDR3 DNA sequence: TGTGCCAGCATGCCAAGGGGTTCTCTAGCGGGAGGGGGCGAGCAGTTCTTC. It is translated as CASMPRGSLAGGGEQFF.

This clonotype was observed a few times. This chain uses TRBV10-1 with TRBJ2-3, with 9 bases aligning to TRBD2. The V and J ends lost 4 bases and 4 bases, in that order; junction bases with no gene match: 9. Germline V gene lookup returns CDR1 WNHNN and CDR2 SYGVQD (reference sequence). The CDR3 is made up of 16 amino acids. The CDR3 region has the DNA TGCGCCAGCAGTGGGTCTCTAGCGGGGTGGGCAGATACGCAGTATTTT. It specifies CASSGSLAGWADTQYF.

The chain couples TRBV10-3 to TRBJ2-3, with D possibly TRBD1 on 5 matching bases. The CDR3 covers 14 residues. Per the germline V gene, CDR1 is ENHRY and CDR2 is SYGVKD. V dropped 10 bases and J dropped 2 bases, with 16 bases sitting between them. The CDR3 bases are TGTGCCACCAATAAAGGGGCCGCCACAGATACGCAGTATTTT. The encoded protein is CATNKGAATDTQYF.

The rearrangement links TRBV9 to TRBJ2-1; D ambiguous. The tail of the sequence fits TRBJ2-7 better, so the J call may be wrong. The CDR3 extends over 18 amino acids. Germline V gives CDR1 SGDLS, CDR2 YYNGEE. The CDR3, as DNA: TGTGCCAGCAGCGTAGGTGGGATTTCCCGAGCTCTTTACAATGAGCAGTACTTC. Protein: CASSVGGISRALYNEQYF.

The chain has TRBV20-1 and TRBJ2-5; D might be TRBD1 or TRBD2, each matching 6 bases. The CDR3 spans 15 residues. Germline V lookup: CDR1 DFQATT, CDR2 SNEGSKA (reference sequence). The V end was cut by 5 bases, the J end by 5 bases, with 21 bases between. CDR3 nucleotide sequence: TGCAGTGCTCCCAAAGGGGGGCTAGCATTGGAGACCCAGTACTTC. Protein product: CSAPKGGLALETQYF.

This clonotype was picked up one time. In this CDR3 the conserved last residue, phenylalanine or tryptophan, is missing, so a read error is likely. The chain uses TRBV11-2 and TRBJ2-4; 7 bases are shared with TRBD1. This CDR3 has 15 residues. V was clipped by 4 bases and J by 5 bases; unmatched bases: 8. Germline values: CDR1 SGHAT, CDR2 FQNNGV. This chain's CDR3 is CASSSKGTAQNIQYL. The CDR3, as DNA: TGTGCCAGCAGCTCGAAAGGGACAGCTCAAAACATTCAGTACTTA.

This clonotype was seen a few times. V is TRBV6-5 and J is TRBJ1-2; D gene uncertain. Germline CDR1 is MNHEY and CDR2 is SVGAGI. The CDR3 contains 12 residues. The V end lost 4 bases, the J end lost 9 bases, and 12 bases lay between the germline ends. In DNA form, the CDR3 reads TGTGCCAGCAGTTTGACCCCCGACAGCTACACCTTC. Protein: CASSLTPDSYTF.

This clonotype turned up a few times. This chain links TRBV6-1 with TRBJ2-7, with 13 bases lining up with TRBD2. This CDR3 has 15 residues. With 7 bases clipped from V and 2 bases from J, the junction kept 5 bases outside the gene matches. Germline lookup yields CDR1 MNHNS and CDR2 SASEGT. The CDR3 region has the DNA TGTGCCAGCATTGTGGGACTAGCGGGGACCTACGAGCAGTACTTC. Amino acids: CASIVGLAGTYEQYF.

This clonotype has ten or more counts. The CDR3 loop is CASSNNRGYEQYF. CDR3 nucleotides: TGTGCCAGCAGCAATAACAGGGGGTACGAGCAGTACTTC. This sequence joins TRBV7-2 and TRBJ2-7; TRBD1 agrees at 8 bases. The junction had 4 bases not matched to a gene; V was cut back by 5 bases and J by 4 bases. The CDR3 covers 13 residues. From germline, CDR1 is SGHTA and CDR2 FQGNSA.

V and J are TRBV6-2 or TRBV6-3 and TRBJ2-3, with D maybe TRBD2 (5 bases). Germline CDR1 MNHEY, CDR2 SVGEGT. V lost 5 bases to trimming and J lost 1 base, with 10 bases between them. The CDR3 runs to 14 residues. CDR3 DNA sequence: TGTGCCAGCAGTCGAGCGGACCGCACAGATACGCAGTATTTT. It specifies CASSRADRTDTQYF.